This T cell receptor (beta chain) was obtained from a study of human T cells and chemical hapten exposure (dated by TCRdb to about 2021). Turning to the overall study: For sensitization, 2% DPC in acetone was applied to a 2 cm by 2 cm area of upper inner arm skin. Throughout the approximately 25-week study period, patients were also given weekly therapeutic DPC doses on the scalp. Patch testing was performed on the upper back with Finn chambers containing 0.01% DPC, and the patch tests were scored after 6 days according to International Contact Dermatitis Research Group standards. Alopecia areata with under or over 50% scalp involvement, alopecia totalis and alopecia universalis were represented in the patient cohort, which was mostly female. Libraries were combined into a pool for sequencing, and differences in TCR yield between samples came mainly from small differences in library volumes within the pool. The study tracked peripheral blood TCR repertoire changes in vivo during primary and secondary sensitization to the hapten diphenylcyclopropenone (DPC) in alopecia patients. Blood samples were taken from patients before sensitization (week 0) and then at 2, 6 and about 24 weeks after DPC sensitization. Around 29 alopecia patients provided blood for TCR sequencing at one to four time points (pre-sensitization, 2, 6 and 24 weeks).

Library construction relied on RACE. Data came from a NextSeq 500. During library preparation, unique molecular identifiers were attached to individual cDNA molecules so that TCRs could be counted quantitatively and reproducibly. For every blood RNA sample, sequencing covered both the TCR alpha and TCR beta chains. On the study's bioinformatics: Samples had a median of about 90,000 TCRs, with a range from roughly 20,000 to 700,000. The Decombinator software suite was used to annotate V, J and CDR3 in the TCR reads. To make PS versus PT1 abundance plots, every sample was subsampled to the same number of TCRs (28,000). Expanded TCRs were defined as absent before sensitization and observed at least eight times at the 2-week time point. TCRdb cleaned the public reads at Q25 with fastp, built clones with MiXCR and kept in-frame beta chains. Here each entry gathers all rows of one CDR3 protein and keeps the most common genes and DNA. Clone size and V and J calls follow TCRdb, not the original study. For this sample there are fewer than 400,000 distinct CDR3 sequences; approximately 6.3% appear just once. Of the sample, more than 7% falls within the top ten clones.

The time point label corresponds to: patch test 1, 2 weeks after DPC sensitization. The treatment or condition tag for this specimen amounts to: therapeutic diphenylcyclopropenone sensitization with weekly scalp DPC. At each patch-test visit, blood was drawn before the patch test was applied. Patients were eligible if aged 18 to 70, diagnosed with alopecia and judged suitable for DPC therapy, and pregnant patients were excluded. Total RNA was extracted from unfractionated whole blood collected in Tempus Blood RNA tubes. Broad study findings and their caveats: Alopecia, a presumed autoimmune disease, was present in all patients, so the immune response of the patients might differ from that of healthy individuals. DPC sensitization did not change the number of TCRs with a frequency above 1 in 1000, and there was no evidence of changes in global repertoire structure. Repeated subsampling changed both the strength of the expansion versus patch-test correlation and the threshold at which that correlation became significant. The number of PT1 expanded TCRs positively correlated with patch test score, significant at thresholds 8, 16 and 32 but not 4. Significantly more large CDR3 similarity clusters were formed by expanded TCRs than by pre-sensitization or healthy control sets, consistent with antigen-driven responses.

The germline V gene provides CDR1 LGHNT and CDR2 FRNRAP. V loses 0 bases of germline sequence and J loses 1 base, and the interval between the two ends is 15 bases. From the cysteine through the phenylalanine, the CDR3 covers 17 amino acids. Here the CDR3 DNA is all that survives: 51 bases in frame from base 1. This clonotype was counted many times. This receptor's antigen is unknown. The sample holds no much larger clone one base away, and base qualities are not on file. The chain was built from TRBV12-5 and TRBJ1-1; the best D guess is TRBD1, with 5 bases matching. The sample in question was whole blood, obtained in connection with sensitization to the hapten diphenylcyclopropenone (DPC). The TCR comes from a woman aged 18-29 years with alopecia areata. Some clones in this sample may be carry-over from other donors' samples. The CDR3 has the sequence CASGLVLNRDPNTEAFF. The sequenced DNA is TGTGCTAGTGGTTTGGTACTTAATCGGGACCCGAACACTGAAGCTTTCTTT.